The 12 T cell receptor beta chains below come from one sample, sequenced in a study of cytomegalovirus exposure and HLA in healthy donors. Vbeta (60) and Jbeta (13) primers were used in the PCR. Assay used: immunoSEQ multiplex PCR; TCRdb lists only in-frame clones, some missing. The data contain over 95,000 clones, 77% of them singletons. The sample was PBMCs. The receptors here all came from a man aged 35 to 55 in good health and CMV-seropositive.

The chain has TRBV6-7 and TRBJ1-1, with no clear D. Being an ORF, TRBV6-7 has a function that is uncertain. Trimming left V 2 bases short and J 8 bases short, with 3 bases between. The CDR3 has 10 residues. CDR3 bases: TGTGCCAGCAGTTACCTAGAAGCTTTCTTT. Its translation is CASSYLEAFF.

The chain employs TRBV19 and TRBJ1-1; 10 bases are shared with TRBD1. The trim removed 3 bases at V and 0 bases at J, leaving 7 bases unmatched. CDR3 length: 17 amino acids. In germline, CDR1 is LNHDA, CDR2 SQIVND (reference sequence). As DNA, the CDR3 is TGTGCCAGTAGTATTCGACAGGGGGCAAGAATGAACACTGAAGCTTTCTTT. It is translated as CASSIRQGARMNTEAFF.

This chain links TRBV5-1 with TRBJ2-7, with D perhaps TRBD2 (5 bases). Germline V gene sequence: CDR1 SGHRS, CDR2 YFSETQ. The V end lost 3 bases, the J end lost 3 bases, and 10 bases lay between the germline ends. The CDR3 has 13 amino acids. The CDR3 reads CASSSPGYYEQYF. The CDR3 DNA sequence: TGCGCCAGCAGCTCACCGGGATACTACGAGCAGTACTTC.

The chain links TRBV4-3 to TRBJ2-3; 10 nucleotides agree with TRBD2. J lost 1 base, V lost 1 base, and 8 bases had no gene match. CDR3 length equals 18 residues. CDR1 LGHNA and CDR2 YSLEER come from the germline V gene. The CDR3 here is CASSQGLAGVVRTDTQYF. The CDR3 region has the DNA TGCGCCAGCAGCCAAGGGCTAGCGGGGGTGGTTCGCACAGATACGCAGTATTTT.

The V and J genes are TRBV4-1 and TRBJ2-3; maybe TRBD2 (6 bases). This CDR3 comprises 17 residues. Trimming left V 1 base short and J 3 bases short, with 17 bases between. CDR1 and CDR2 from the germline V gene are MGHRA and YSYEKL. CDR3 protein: CASSQAQGLARTDTQYF. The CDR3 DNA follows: TGCGCCAGCAGCCAAGCCCAAGGGCTAGCGAGGACAGATACGCAGTATTTT.

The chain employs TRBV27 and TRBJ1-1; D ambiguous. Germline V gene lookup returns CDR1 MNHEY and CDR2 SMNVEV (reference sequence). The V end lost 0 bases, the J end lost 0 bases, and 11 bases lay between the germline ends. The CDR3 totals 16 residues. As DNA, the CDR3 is TGTGCCAGCAGTTTATCCGCAACGGGGATGAACACTGAAGCTTTCTTT. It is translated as CASSLSATGMNTEAFF.

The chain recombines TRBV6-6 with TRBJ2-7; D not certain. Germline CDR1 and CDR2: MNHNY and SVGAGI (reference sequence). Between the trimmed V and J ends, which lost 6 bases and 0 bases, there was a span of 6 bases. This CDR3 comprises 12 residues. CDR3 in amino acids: CASRVSSYEQYF. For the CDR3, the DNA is TGTGCCAGCAGGGTTAGCTCCTACGAGCAGTACTTC.

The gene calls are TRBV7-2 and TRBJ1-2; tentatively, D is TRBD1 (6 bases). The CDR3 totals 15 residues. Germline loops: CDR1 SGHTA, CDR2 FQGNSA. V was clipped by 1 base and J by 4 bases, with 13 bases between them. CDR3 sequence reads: CASSLEAGVGYGYTF. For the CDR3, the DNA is TGTGCCAGCAGCTTAGAGGCAGGGGTCGGCTATGGCTACACCTTC. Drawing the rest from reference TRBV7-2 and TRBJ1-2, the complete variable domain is GAGVSQSPSNKVTEKGKDVELRCDPISGHTALYWYRQSLGQGLEFLIYFQGNSAPDKSGLPSDRFSAERTGGSVSTLTIQRTQQEDSAVYLCASSLEAGVGYGYTFGSGTRLTVV.

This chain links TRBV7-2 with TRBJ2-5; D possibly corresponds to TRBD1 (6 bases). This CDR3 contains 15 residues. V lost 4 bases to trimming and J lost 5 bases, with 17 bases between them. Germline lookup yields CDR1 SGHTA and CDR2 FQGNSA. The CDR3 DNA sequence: TGTGCCAGCAGCTACACCAGGGGCCCTGCCGAGACCCAGTACTTC. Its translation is CASSYTRGPAETQYF.

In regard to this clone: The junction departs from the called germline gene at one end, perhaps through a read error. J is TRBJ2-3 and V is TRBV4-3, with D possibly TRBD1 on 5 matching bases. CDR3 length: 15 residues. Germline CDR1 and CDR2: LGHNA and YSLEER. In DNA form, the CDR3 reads TGCGCCAGCAGCCAAGATCCCAGGAGCACAGGTACGCAGTATTTT. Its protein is CASSQDPRSTGTQYF.

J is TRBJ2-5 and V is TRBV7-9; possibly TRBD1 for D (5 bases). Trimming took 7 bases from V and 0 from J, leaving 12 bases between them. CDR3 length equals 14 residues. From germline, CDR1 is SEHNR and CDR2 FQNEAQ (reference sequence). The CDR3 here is CASKDTENQETQYF. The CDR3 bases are TGTGCCAGCAAGGACACGGAAAACCAAGAGACCCAGTACTTC.

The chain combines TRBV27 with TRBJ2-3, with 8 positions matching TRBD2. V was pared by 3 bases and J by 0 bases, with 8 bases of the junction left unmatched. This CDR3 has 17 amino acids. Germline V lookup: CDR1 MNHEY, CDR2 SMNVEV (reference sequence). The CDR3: CASSFAVSGISTDTQYF. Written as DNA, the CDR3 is TGTGCCAGCAGTTTTGCGGTTAGCGGGATTAGCACAGATACGCAGTATTTT.